This TCR beta chain originates from a study of blood T cell repertoires in COVID-19. This table comes from immunoSEQ multiplex PCR, and its TCRdb copy is limited to in-frame clones, with some not included. Of about 210,000 clones detected, approximately 85% appear once; the ten largest clones hold 5% to 6.5%. Sequencing input: peripheral blood. This clonotype was sampled from a middle-aged man with COVID-19, enrolled during active disease.

CDR3 sequence reads: CASSPLGQGESGNTIYF. The DNA of the CDR3 is TGTGCCAGCTCACCACTCGGACAGGGGGAATCTGGAAACACCATATATTTT. This chain uses TRBV18 with TRBJ1-3, with 10 nucleotides matching TRBD1. In germline, CDR1 is KGHSH, CDR2 LQKENI. The CDR3 runs to 17 residues. Trimming removed 1 base from V and 1 base from J; junction bases left unmatched: 4.